This T cell receptor beta chain was found in a study of beta chain features in type 1 diabetes. Markers CD45RO/CCR7/CD25/CD127/CD95/CD27 served to sort CD4+ naive, central memory, regulatory and stem cell-like memory cells. In this sample, this clone turned up a few times. What it recognizes is unknown. Overall study findings and caveats: Equally in patients and controls, shorter templates might have been favored by PCR. Patients with Type 1 diabetes showed moderately but significantly shorter TCRB CDR3s in all four CD4+ subsets.

The CDR3 runs to 19 residues. Germline CDR1 PRHDT, CDR2 FYEKMQ (reference sequence). Losses at the gene ends were 4 bases for V and 2 bases for J; bases not matched to a gene: 14. Expressed TCRB transcripts were sequenced, since all the RNA that had been isolated was reverse transcribed. The method was immunoSEQ multiplex PCR; TCRdb's version includes in-frame clones alone and lacks a portion of them. This sample has 200,000 to 250,000 clones, with over 9.5% found just once. Sequencing was done on a sample of naive CD4+ T cells from blood. The clonotype was recovered from a woman aged 18 to 35 in good health. The chain combines TRBV13 with TRBJ2-3, with TRBD2 matching over 11 bases. The CDR3 DNA reads as TGTGCCAGCAGCTCAATACTAGCGGGGGCCCCCGATCACACAGATACGCAGTATTTT. As protein: CASSSILAGAPDHTDTQYF.